This TCR beta chain was sequenced in a study of STAT5B mutations in CD4+ large granular lymphocyte leukemia. Study-wide results and caveats: Patient CD4-sorted repertoires stayed more clonal than healthy ones after leukemic-clone removal. Without HLA matching, higher CD4+ than CD8+ T-LGLL clonality could reflect small sample size.

This was a survey-level run. Sequencing used immunoSEQ multiplex PCR; TCRdb keeps in-frame clones, though not all of them. The sample holds roughly 23,000 clones, under 80% seen once. The CDR3 sequence is 15 residues long. The germline gives CDR1 SGHTA, CDR2 FQGNSA. Trimming at V came to 0 bases and at J to 4 bases, leaving 6 bases not matched to a gene. On this clone: Its antigen is currently unknown.

The chain couples TRBV7-2 to TRBJ2-7, with 7 bases that match TRBD2. Sequencing was carried out using CD4+ T cells from blood buffy coats. The receptor's source is a human donor in good health. The CDR3 is CASSLALASGYEQYF. As DNA, the CDR3 is TGTGCCAGCAGCTTAGCGCTGGCTAGCGGTTACGAGCAGTACTTC. The whole variable domain, remainder taken from reference TRBV7-2 and TRBJ2-7, is GAGVSQSPSNKVTEKGKDVELRCDPISGHTALYWYRQSLGQGLEFLIYFQGNSAPDKSGLPSDRFSAERTGGSVSTLTIQRTQQEDSAVYLCASSLALASGYEQYFGPGTRLTVT.